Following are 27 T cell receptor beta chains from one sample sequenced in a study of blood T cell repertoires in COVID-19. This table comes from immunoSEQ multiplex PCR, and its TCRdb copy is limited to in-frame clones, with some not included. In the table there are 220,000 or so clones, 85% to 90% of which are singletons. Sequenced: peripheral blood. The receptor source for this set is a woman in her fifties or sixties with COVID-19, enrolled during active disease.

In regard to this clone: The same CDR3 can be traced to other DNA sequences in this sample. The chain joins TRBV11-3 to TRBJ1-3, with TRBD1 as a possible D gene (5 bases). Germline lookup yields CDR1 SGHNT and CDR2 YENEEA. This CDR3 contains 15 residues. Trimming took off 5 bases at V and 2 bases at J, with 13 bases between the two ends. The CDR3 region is CASSPGQGPGNTIYF. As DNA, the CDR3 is TGTGCCAGCAGCCCGGGTCAGGGCCCTGGAAACACCATATATTTT.

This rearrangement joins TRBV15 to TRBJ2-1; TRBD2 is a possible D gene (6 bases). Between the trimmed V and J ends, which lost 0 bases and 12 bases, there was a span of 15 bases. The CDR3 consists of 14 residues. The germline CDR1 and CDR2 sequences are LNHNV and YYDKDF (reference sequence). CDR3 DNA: TGTGCCACCAGCAGAGATAGCGGCCGAGGGGTGCAGTTCTTC. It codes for CATSRDSGRGVQFF.

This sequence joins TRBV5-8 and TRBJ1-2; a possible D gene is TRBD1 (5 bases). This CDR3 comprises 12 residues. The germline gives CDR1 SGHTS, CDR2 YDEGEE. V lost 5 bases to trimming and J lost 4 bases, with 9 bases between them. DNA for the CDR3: TGTGCCAGCAGTTTTGACAGCTATGGCTACACCTTC. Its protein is CASSFDSYGYTF.

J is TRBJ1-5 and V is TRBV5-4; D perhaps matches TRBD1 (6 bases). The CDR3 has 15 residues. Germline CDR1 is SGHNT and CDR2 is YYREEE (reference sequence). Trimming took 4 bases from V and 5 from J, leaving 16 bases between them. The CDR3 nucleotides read TGTGCCAGCAGCCTTGACCAGGGGTGGGATCAGCCCCAGCATTTT. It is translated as CASSLDQGWDQPQHF.

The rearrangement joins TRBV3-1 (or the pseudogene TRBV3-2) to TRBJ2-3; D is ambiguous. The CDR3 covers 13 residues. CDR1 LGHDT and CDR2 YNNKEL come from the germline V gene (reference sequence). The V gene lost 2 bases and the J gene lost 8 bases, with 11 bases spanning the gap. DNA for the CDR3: TGTGCCAGCAGCCAAACTGATTTTGTTACGCAGTATTTT. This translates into CASSQTDFVTQYF.

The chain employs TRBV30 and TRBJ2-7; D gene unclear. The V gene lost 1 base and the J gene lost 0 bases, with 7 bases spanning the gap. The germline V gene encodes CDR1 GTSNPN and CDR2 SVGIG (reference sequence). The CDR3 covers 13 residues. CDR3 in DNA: TGTGCCTGGAGTGGCGGAGTCTCCTACGAGCAGTACTTC. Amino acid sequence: CAWSGGVSYEQYF.

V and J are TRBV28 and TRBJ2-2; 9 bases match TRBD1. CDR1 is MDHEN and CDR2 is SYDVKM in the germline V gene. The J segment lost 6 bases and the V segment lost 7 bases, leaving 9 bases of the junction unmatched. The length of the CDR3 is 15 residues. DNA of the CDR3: TGTGCCAGCATGCCCCCGGGACAGGGACCCGGGGAGCTGTTTTTT. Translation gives CASMPPGQGPGELFF.

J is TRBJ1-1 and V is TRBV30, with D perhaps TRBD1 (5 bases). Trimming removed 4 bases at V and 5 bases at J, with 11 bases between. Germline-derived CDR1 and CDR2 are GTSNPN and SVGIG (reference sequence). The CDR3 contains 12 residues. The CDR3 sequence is CAWTGSQTEAFF. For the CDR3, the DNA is TGTGCCTGGACAGGGTCACAGACTGAAGCTTTCTTT. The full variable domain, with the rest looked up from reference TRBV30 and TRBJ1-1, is SQTIHQWPATLVQPVGSPLSLECTVEGTSNPNLYWYRQAAGRGLQLLFYSVGIGQISSEVPQNLSASRPQDRQFILSSKKLLLSDSGFYLCAWTGSQTEAFFGQGTRLTVV.

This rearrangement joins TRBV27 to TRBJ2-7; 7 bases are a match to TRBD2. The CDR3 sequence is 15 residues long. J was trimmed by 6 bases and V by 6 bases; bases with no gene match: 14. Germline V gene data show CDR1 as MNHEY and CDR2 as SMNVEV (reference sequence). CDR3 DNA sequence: TGTGCCAGCAGCCCCCGGGGGGATCCTTTTGGCGAGCAGTACGTC. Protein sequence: CASSPRGDPFGEQYV.

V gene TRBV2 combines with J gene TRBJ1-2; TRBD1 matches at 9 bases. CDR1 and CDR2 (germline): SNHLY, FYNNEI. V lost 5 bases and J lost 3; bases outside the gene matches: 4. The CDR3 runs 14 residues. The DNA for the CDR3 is TGTGCCAGCAGTACCAGGACAGGGGACTATGGCTACACCTTC. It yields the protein CASSTRTGDYGYTF.

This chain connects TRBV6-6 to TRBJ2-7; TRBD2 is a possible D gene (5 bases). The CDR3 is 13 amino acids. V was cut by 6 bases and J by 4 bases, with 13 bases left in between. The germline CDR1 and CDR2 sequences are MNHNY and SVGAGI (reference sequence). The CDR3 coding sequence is TGTGCCAGCAGGACCCAAGGCGGGTACGAGCAGTACGTC. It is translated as CASRTQGGYEQYV.

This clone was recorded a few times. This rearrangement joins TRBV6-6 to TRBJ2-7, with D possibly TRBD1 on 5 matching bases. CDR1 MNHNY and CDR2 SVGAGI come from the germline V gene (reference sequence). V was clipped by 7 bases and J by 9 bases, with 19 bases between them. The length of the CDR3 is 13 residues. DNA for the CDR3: TGTGCCAGCACCGCAACCTTACTACAGGCGCAGTACGTC. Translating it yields CASTATLLQAQYV.

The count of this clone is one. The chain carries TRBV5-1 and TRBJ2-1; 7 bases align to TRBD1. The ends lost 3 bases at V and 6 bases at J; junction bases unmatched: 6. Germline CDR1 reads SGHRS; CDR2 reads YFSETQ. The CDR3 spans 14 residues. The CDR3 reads CASSSGGTGNEQFF. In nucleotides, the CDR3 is TGCGCCAGCAGCTCAGGGGGAACGGGCAATGAGCAGTTCTTC.

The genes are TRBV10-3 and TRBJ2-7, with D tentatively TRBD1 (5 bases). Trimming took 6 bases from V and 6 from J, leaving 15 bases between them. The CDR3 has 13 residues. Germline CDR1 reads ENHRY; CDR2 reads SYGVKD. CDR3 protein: CAIRTDWSLEQYV. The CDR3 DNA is TGTGCCATCAGGACAGATTGGTCCCTCGAGCAGTACGTC.

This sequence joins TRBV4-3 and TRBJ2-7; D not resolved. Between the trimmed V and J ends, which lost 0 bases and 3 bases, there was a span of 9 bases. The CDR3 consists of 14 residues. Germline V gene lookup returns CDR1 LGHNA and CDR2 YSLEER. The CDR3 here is CASSQEGGYYEQYF. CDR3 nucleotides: TGCGCCAGCAGCCAAGAAGGCGGTTACTACGAGCAGTACTTC.

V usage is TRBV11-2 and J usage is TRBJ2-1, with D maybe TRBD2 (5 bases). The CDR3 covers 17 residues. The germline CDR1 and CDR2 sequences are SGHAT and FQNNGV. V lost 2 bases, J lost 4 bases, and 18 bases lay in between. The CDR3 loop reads CASSLLRDFHLYNEQFF. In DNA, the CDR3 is TGTGCCAGCAGCTTACTCCGGGATTTCCACCTTTACAATGAGCAGTTCTTC. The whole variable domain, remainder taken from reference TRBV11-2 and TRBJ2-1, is EAGVAQSPRYKIIEKRQSVAFWCNPISGHATLYWYQQILGQGPKLLIQFQNNGVVDDSQLPKDRFSAERLKGVDSTLKIQPAKLEDSAVYLCASSLLRDFHLYNEQFFGPGTRLTVL.

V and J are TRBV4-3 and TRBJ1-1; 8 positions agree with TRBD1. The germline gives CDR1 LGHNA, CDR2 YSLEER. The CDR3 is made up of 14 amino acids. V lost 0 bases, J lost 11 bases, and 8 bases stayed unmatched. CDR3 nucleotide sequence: TGCGCCAGCAGCCAAGATGACAGGGGATCGGGGGCTTTCTTT. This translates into CASSQDDRGSGAFF.

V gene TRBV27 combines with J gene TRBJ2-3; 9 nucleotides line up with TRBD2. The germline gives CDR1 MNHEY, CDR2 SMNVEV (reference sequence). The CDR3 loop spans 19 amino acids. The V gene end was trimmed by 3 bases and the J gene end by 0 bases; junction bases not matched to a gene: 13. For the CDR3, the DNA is TGTGCCAGCAGTTTTGAAGCGGGGGGCCTTCTTCTTAGCACAGATACGCAGTATTTT. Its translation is CASSFEAGGLLLSTDTQYF.

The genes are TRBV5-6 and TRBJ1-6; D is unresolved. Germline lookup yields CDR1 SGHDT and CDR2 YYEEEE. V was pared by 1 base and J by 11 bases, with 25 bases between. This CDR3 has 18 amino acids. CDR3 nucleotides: TGTGCCAGCAGCTTGCGAGGAGGAGGGCTTATATCGTACCCACCCCTCCACTTT. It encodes CASSLRGGGLISYPPLHF.

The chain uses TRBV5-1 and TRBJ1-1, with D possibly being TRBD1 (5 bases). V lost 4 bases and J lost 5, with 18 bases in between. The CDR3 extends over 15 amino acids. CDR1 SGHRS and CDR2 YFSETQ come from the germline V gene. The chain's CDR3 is CASSLLGQGGTEAFF. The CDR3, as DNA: TGCGCCAGCAGCCTCCTCGGTCAGGGTGGGACTGAAGCTTTCTTT.

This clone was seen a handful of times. The CDR3, as DNA: TGTGCCAGCAGCCTTAACCCTGGGGGTAGCGGTGGCTACACCTTC. Protein sequence: CASSLNPGGSGGYTF. The V call is TRBV3-1 (or the pseudogene TRBV3-2), the J call TRBJ1-2; the D gene is possibly TRBD1 (5 bases). Per germline, CDR1 LGHDT and CDR2 YNNKEL (reference sequence). This CDR3 region has 15 residues. The V end was cut by 4 bases, the J end by 7 bases, with 19 bases between.

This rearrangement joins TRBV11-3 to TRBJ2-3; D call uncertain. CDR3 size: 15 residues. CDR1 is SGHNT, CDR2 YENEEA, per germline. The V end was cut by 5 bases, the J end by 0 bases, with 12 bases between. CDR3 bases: TGTGCCAGCAGCGCGAGTAAAACTAGCACAGATACGCAGTATTTT. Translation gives CASSASKTSTDTQYF. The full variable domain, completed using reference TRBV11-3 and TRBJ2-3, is EAGVVQSPRYKIIEKKQPVAFWCNPISGHNTLYWYLQNLGQGPELLIRYENEEAVDDSQLPKDRFSAERLKGVDSTLKIQPAELGDSAVYLCASSASKTSTDTQYFGPGTRLTVL.

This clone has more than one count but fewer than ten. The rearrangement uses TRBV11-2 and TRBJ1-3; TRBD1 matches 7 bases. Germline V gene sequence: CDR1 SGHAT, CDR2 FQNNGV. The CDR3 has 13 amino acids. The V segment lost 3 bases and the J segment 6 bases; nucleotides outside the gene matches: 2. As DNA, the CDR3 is TGTGCCAGCAGCTTGGACAGGAAAAACACCATATATTTT. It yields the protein CASSLDRKNTIYF.

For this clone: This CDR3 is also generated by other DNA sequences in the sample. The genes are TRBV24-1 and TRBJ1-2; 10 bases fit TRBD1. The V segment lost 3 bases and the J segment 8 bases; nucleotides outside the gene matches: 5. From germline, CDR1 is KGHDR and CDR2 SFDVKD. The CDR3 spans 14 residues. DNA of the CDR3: TGTGCCACCAGTGATCCCGGGACAGGGGAAGGCTACACCTTC. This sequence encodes CATSDPGTGEGYTF.

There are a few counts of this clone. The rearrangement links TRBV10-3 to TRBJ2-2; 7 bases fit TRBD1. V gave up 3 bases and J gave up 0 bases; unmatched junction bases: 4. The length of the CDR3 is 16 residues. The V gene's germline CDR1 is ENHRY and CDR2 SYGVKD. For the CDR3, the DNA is TGTGCCATCAGTGACACGGGACAGCCGAACACCGGGGAGCTGTTTTTT. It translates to CAISDTGQPNTGELFF.

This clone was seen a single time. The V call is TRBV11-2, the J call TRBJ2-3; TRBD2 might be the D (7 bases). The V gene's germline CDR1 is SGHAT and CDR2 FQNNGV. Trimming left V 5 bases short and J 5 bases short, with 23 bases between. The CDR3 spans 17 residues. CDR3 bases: TGTGCCAGCAGCCTAACCCGCCGGGCGGGGGCGCGAGATACGCAGTATTTT. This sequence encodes CASSLTRRAGARDTQYF.

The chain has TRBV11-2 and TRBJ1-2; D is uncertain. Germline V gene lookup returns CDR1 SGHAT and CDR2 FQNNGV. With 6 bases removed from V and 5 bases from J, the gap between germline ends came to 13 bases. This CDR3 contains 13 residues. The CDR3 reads CASSPPDFYGYTF. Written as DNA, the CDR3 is TGTGCCAGCAGTCCCCCGGACTTTTATGGCTACACCTTC.